The 13 T cell receptor beta chains given below trace back to one sample, sequenced in a study of tissue T cells after allogeneic stem cell transplantation. Here immunoSEQ multiplex PCR was the method, and the copy in TCRdb shows in-frame clones only, minus some. The profile covers several thousand clones, with around 43% appearing a single time and about 20% taken by the ten largest. Time point of the sample: mouse harvest day 14 after allogeneic transplant. Tail vein injection delivered 10^7 T-cell-depleted bone marrow cells and 10^6 splenic CD5+ T cells. The sample consisted of gut tissue. Receptors were obtained from a female BALB/c mouse given C57BL/6 T cells with graft-versus-host disease after an allogeneic hematopoietic cell transplant.

For this clone: Any gene name here is a mouse gene name. The CDR3 bases that were read are TGTGCCAGCTCTCTTGCGGGACTGGGTTCCACCGGGCAGCTCTAC. Translation gives CASSLAGLGSTGQLY. The complete CDR3 sequence is CASSLAGLGSTGQLYF. The chain has TRBV12-1 and TRBJ2-2; TRBD2 matches at 9 bases. Sequencing ends 1 residue short of the CDR3 end; the germline J gene provides the rest. The germline V gene encodes CDR1 SGHSN and CDR2 HYEKVE. The CDR3 consists of 16 residues. Losses at the gene ends were 1 base for V and 4 bases for J; bases not matched to a gene: 6.

About this clone itself: Gene and germline names: mouse. Read sequence stops 1 residue before the CDR3 end, and the germline J gene provides the missing end. The chain is built from TRBV16 and TRBJ1-1, with D perhaps matching TRBD1 (6 bases). The CDR3 length is 12 residues. Trimming removed 6 bases at V and 3 bases at J, with 8 bases between. CDR1 is SGHSA and CDR2 is FRNQAP in the germline V gene. CDR3 DNA, as far as it was read: TGTGCAAGCAGACAGGGACACACAGAAGTCTTC. It is translated as CASRQGHTEVF. The entire CDR3 is CASRQGHTEVFF. The full variable domain, its missing parts supplied by reference TRBV16 and TRBJ1-1, is NAGVIQTPRHKVTGKGQEATLWCEPISGHSAVFWYRQTIVQGLEFLTYFRNQAPIDDSGMPKERFSAQMPNQSHSTLKIQSTQPQDSAVYLCASRQGHTEVFFGKGTRLTVV.

About this clone: Any gene name here is a mouse gene name. The read ends 1 residue shy of where the CDR3 ends; the end is completed using the germline J gene. V and J are TRBV15 and TRBJ1-1, with 10 bases lining up with TRBD1. V lost 4 bases, J lost 5 bases, and 4 bases stayed unmatched. Per germline, CDR1 SGHND and CDR2 FRSKSL. The CDR3 covers 14 residues. The CDR3 DNA, read in part, is TGTGCCAGCAGTTCGACAGGGGGCTGGACAGAAGTCTTC. It translates to CASSSTGGWTEVF. The whole CDR3 sequence is CASSSTGGWTEVFF.

By proportion, this clone is large (0.1 to 1%). The germline and genes are mouse ones. CDR3: CASGGGSSYEQYF. Partial CDR3 DNA: TGTGCCAGCGGTGGGGGCAGCTCCTATGAACAGTAC. The rearrangement uses TRBV13-2 and TRBJ2-7; the D gene could be TRBD1 or TRBD2 (5 bases each). The missing CDR3 end, 1 residue past where the read stops, is filled in from the germline J gene. CDR1 is NNHNN and CDR2 is SYGAGS in the germline V gene (reference sequence). CDR3 length: 13 amino acids. With 3 bases removed from V and 0 bases from J, the gap between germline ends came to 7 bases.

With respect to this clone: Gene and germline names: mouse. The CDR3 end lies 1 residue beyond the end of the read and is filled in from the germline J gene. V is TRBV24 and J is TRBJ2-7; D is perhaps TRBD1 or TRBD2 (6 bases each). In germline, CDR1 is KGHTA, CDR2 FRNEEI. The length of the CDR3 is 14 residues. Trimming took off 8 bases at V and 0 bases at J, with 14 bases between the two ends. The DNA read from the CDR3 is TGTGCCAGCCTGATGGGGGCAAGCTCCTATGAACAGTAC. Translation: CASLMGASSYEQY. The CDR3 as a whole reads CASLMGASSYEQYF.

Points on this clone: Each gene name is a mouse one. The read ends 1 residue early relative to the CDR3; the germline J gene fills the gap. This chain joins TRBV13-2 and TRBJ2-5, with 9 nucleotides matching TRBD2. The CDR3 is 15 residues long. Germline trimming cut 0 bases from V and 1 base from J; bases unmatched to any gene: 0. Germline lookup yields CDR1 NNHNN and CDR2 SYGAGS (reference sequence). CDR3 in amino acids: CASGDAGGDQDTQYF. The part of the CDR3 DNA that was read is TGTGCCAGCGGTGATGCTGGGGGGGACCAAGACACCCAGTAC.

In the case of this clone: Any gene name here is a mouse gene name. The CDR3 end lies 1 residue beyond the end of the read and is filled in from the germline J gene. The gene calls are TRBV15 and TRBJ2-2; no reliable D call. The V gene lost 2 bases and the J gene lost 0 bases, with 4 bases spanning the gap. The CDR3 totals 14 residues. CDR1 is SGHND and CDR2 is FRSKSL in the germline V gene. The CDR3 reads CASSLNANTGQLYF. The CDR3 DNA, read in part, is TGTGCCAGCAGTTTAAATGCAAACACCGGGCAGCTCTAC.

As for this clone: Gene names refer to mouse genes. The read gets to within 1 residue of the CDR3 end, and the germline J gene fills in the rest. The chain links TRBV26 to TRBJ2-7; 8 positions match TRBD1. Looked up from germline, CDR1 is KGHPV and CDR2 is FQNQEV (reference sequence). With V trimmed by 2 bases and J by 6 bases, 3 bases remained unmatched. The CDR3 totals 13 residues. The sequenced CDR3 bases are TGTGCCAGCAGTCTGGAACAGGGGGTTGAACAGTAC. The encoded protein is CASSLEQGVEQY. The CDR3 in full is CASSLEQGVEQYF. Full variable domain (outside the CDR3, taken from reference TRBV26 and TRBJ2-7): NSKVIQTPRYLVKGQGQKAKMRCIPEKGHPVVFWYQQNKNNEFKFLINFQNQEVLQQIDMTEKRFSAECPSNSPCSLEIQSSEAGDSALYLCASSLEQGVEQYFGPGTRLTVL.

This clone is termed medium-sized. Germline and genes: mouse. Read sequence stops 1 residue before the CDR3 end, and the germline J gene provides the missing end. J is TRBJ2-7 and V is TRBV26; D might be TRBD1 (5 bases). Germline assignment: CDR1 KGHPV and CDR2 FQNQEV (reference sequence). Trimming cost V 3 bases and J 5 bases, with 11 bases left between them. CDR3 length equals 13 residues. The covered CDR3 bases are TGTGCCAGCAGTCTCCCAGGGCGAGATGAACAGTAC. Its protein product is CASSLPGRDEQY. The CDR3, in full, reads CASSLPGRDEQYF.

A note on this clone: Mouse gene names and germline throughout. The read terminates 1 residue before the CDR3 end, so the remaining end is supplied by the germline J gene. The V gene is TRBV13-1, the J gene TRBJ1-5; TRBD1 matches 9 bases. The CDR3 runs to 16 residues. CDR1 is NSHNY, CDR2 SYGAGN, per germline. Unmatched junction bases numbered 5, after V lost 2 bases and J lost 2 bases. CDR3 bases read: TGTGCCAGCAGTGAGGACAGGGGCTCCTACAACCAGGCTCCGCTT. Protein product: CASSEDRGSYNQAPL. The entire CDR3 reads CASSEDRGSYNQAPLF.

This clone was counted only a few times. The gene symbols are mouse symbols. The CDR3 goes on 1 residue after the read ends, and that part is filled in from the germline J gene. The rearrangement uses TRBV26 and TRBJ2-5; D gene uncertain. The CDR3 is 14 residues long. CDR1 is KGHPV, CDR2 FQNQEV, per germline (reference sequence). V lost 0 bases, J lost 2 bases, and 6 bases lay in between. The CDR3 loop reads CASSLSTVQDTQYF. The DNA read from the CDR3 is TGTGCCAGCAGTCTGTCGACGGTCCAAGACACCCAGTAC.

Notes on this clone: Genes and germline are mouse. From the germline J gene comes the end of the CDR3, since the read stops 1 residue before it. The chain links TRBV13-2 to TRBJ2-3; TRBD1 is a possible D gene (5 bases). From germline, CDR1 is NNHNN and CDR2 SYGAGS (reference sequence). The CDR3 length is 12 residues. Trimming took 1 base from V and 5 from J, leaving 5 bases between them. The CDR3 DNA, read in part, is TGTGCCAGCGGTGATCAGGGAGAAACGCTGTAT. Translation: CASGDQGETLY. The whole CDR3 sequence is CASGDQGETLYF.

Concerning this clone: The gene symbols are mouse symbols. The read finishes 1 residue shy of the CDR3 end, and the germline J gene is used to complete it. The J gene is TRBJ1-1, the V gene TRBV1; D is unresolved. The length of the CDR3 is 13 residues. Trimming took off 0 bases at V and 4 bases at J, with 6 bases between the two ends. The germline V gene encodes CDR1 NSQYPW and CDR2 LRSPGD (reference sequence). The covered CDR3 bases are TGCACCTGCAGTGCAGATAGAGGCACAGAAGTCTTC. Amino acid sequence: CTCSADRGTEVF. The whole CDR3 reads CTCSADRGTEVFF.